Below, 18 T cell receptor beta chains from the same sample are listed, as sequenced in a study of blood T cell repertoires in COVID-19. The repertoire was sequenced with immunoSEQ multiplex PCR; TCRdb's copy has only in-frame clones and lacks some. The top ten clones hold approximately 4.2% of a sample with some 270,000 clones, 80% to 90% of them seen once. The sample taken for sequencing was PBMCs or T cells enriched from blood (not recorded which). These TCRs come from a woman aged 25-40 years who had recovered from COVID-19.

The chain uses TRBV4-1 and TRBJ1-4; 9 bases match TRBD1. From germline, CDR1 is MGHRA and CDR2 YSYEKL. Trimming took 4 bases from V and 6 from J; bases not matched to a gene: 6. The CDR3 covers 15 residues. In DNA form, the CDR3 reads TGCGCCAGCAGCCGGGGACAGGGATCAGATGAAAAACTGTTTTTT. Translating gives CASSRGQGSDEKLFF.

The chain's CDR3 is CASRQRFSTGELFF. Written as DNA, the CDR3 is TGTGCCAGCAGACAGAGATTTTCCACCGGGGAGCTGTTTTTT. V usage is TRBV6-5 and J usage is TRBJ2-2; D gene unclear. Germline loops: CDR1 MNHEY, CDR2 SVGAGI. V lost 6 bases, J lost 4 bases, and 12 bases lay in between. This CDR3 region has 14 residues.

The rearrangement joins TRBV5-4 to TRBJ2-7; TRBD1 aligns across 9 bases. The germline V gene encodes CDR1 SGHNT and CDR2 YYREEE (reference sequence). CDR3 size: 13 residues. J gave up 0 bases and V 9 bases, and 4 bases lay outside the gene matches. As DNA, the CDR3 is TGTGCCACCCACAGGGGGCCCTCCTACGAGCAGTACTTC. This sequence encodes CATHRGPSYEQYF.

CDR3 loop: CATSRDPDRDNEQFF. The CDR3 nucleotides are TGTGCCACCAGCAGAGATCCCGACAGGGATAATGAGCAGTTCTTC. This chain joins TRBV15 and TRBJ2-1; TRBD1 matches at 7 bases. With V trimmed by 0 bases and J by 7 bases, 6 bases remained unmatched. Per the germline V gene, CDR1 is LNHNV and CDR2 is YYDKDF (reference sequence). The CDR3 is made up of 15 amino acids.

V is TRBV20-1 and J is TRBJ1-2; D might be TRBD1 (5 bases). The germline V gene encodes CDR1 DFQATT and CDR2 SNEGSKA (reference sequence). The V and J ends lost 3 bases and 4 bases respectively, with 12 bases between them. The CDR3 spans 13 residues. CDR3 protein: CSASLPGSYGYTF. The CDR3 region has the DNA TGCAGTGCTAGTTTGCCAGGGTCCTATGGCTACACCTTC.

The chain joins TRBV24-1 to TRBJ1-5; D may be TRBD1 (6 bases). This CDR3 has 15 residues. V was clipped by 3 bases and J by 1 base, with 9 bases between them. Looked up from germline, CDR1 is KGHDR and CDR2 is SFDVKD. The CDR3 reads CATSDPQGSNQPQHF. CDR3 nucleotides: TGTGCCACCAGTGATCCACAGGGAAGCAATCAGCCCCAGCATTTT.

The chain carries TRBV27 and TRBJ2-7; 10 bases line up with TRBD2. The CDR3 is 15 amino acids. CDR1 is MNHEY and CDR2 is SMNVEV in the germline V gene (reference sequence). The trim removed 4 bases at V and 3 bases at J, leaving 6 bases unmatched. The CDR3 DNA sequence: TGTGCCAGCAGTTCGGGAACTAGCGGGAACTACGAGCAGTACTTC. Amino acid sequence: CASSSGTSGNYEQYF.

CDR3 sequence: CAWSYRQLYGYTF. CDR3 sequence (DNA): TGTGCCTGGAGTTACCGACAGCTCTATGGCTACACCTTC. J is TRBJ1-2 and V is TRBV30, with D possibly matching TRBD1 (5 bases). Germline V lookup: CDR1 GTSNPN, CDR2 SVGIG (reference sequence). The CDR3 has 13 amino acids. V lost 2 bases, J lost 4 bases, and 11 bases lay in between.

The chain couples TRBV15 to TRBJ1-4, with TRBD1 identical over 7 bases. Germline V gene data show CDR1 as LNHNV and CDR2 as YYDKDF (reference sequence). The V and J ends lost 7 bases and 0 bases, in that order; junction bases with no gene match: 5. This CDR3 is 15 amino acids long. The CDR3 sequence: CATIDRETTNEKLFF. The CDR3 nucleotides read TGTGCCACCATCGACAGGGAAACAACTAATGAAAAACTGTTTTTT.

This clone appeared once. This chain joins TRBV6-5 and TRBJ1-1; D is perhaps TRBD1 (5 bases). Germline values: CDR1 MNHEY, CDR2 SVGAGI. V was pared by 10 bases and J by 0 bases, with 18 bases between. CDR3 size: 15 residues. The CDR3 loop reads CATLSRGGMNTEAFF. CDR3 coding DNA: TGTGCCACCCTATCGAGGGGAGGCATGAACACTGAAGCTTTCTTT.

The chain links TRBV28 to TRBJ2-7; 7 nucleotides align to TRBD1. The CDR3 is 15 residues long. Looked up from germline, CDR1 is MDHEN and CDR2 is SYDVKM. With V trimmed by 6 bases and J by 6 bases, 14 bases remained unmatched. The CDR3 here is CASSRPSTGFGEQYF. CDR3 sequence (DNA): TGTGCCAGCAGCCGCCCCTCGACAGGGTTCGGCGAGCAGTACTTC.

This chain joins TRBV6-5 and TRBJ2-7; 7 positions match TRBD1. V trimming: 8 bases; J trimming: 4 bases; junction bases outside the gene matches: 14. Germline V gene sequence: CDR1 MNHEY, CDR2 SVGAGI. The length of the CDR3 is 15 residues. The CDR3 protein is CASEGTARVMYEQYF. The DNA of the CDR3 is TGTGCCAGCGAGGGGACAGCCAGGGTTATGTACGAGCAGTACTTC.

This rearrangement joins TRBV19 to TRBJ1-4; TRBD1 matches at 8 bases. The trim removed 8 bases at V and 8 bases at J, leaving 10 bases unmatched. The CDR3 totals 14 residues. The germline V gene has CDR1 LNHDA and CDR2 SQIVND (reference sequence). CDR3 loop: CASGIQGAKEKLFF. Here the CDR3 DNA reads TGTGCCAGTGGGATTCAGGGGGCAAAGGAAAAACTGTTTTTT.

The V and J genes are TRBV4-1 and TRBJ2-1; 9 nucleotides agree with TRBD1. Germline CDR1 MGHRA, CDR2 YSYEKL. CDR3 length equals 15 residues. J was trimmed by 5 bases and V by 2 bases; bases with no gene match: 4. Here the CDR3 DNA reads TGCGCCAGCAGCCAAAGGGGGACAGGGAACAATGAGCAGTTCTTC. The encoded protein is CASSQRGTGNNEQFF.

The chain employs TRBV28 and TRBJ1-2; TRBD1 aligns across 8 bases. Germline CDR1 MDHEN, CDR2 SYDVKM. The CDR3 spans 15 residues. Trimming at V came to 3 bases and at J to 2 bases, leaving 5 bases not matched to a gene. CDR3 loop: CASSLWQGANYGYTF. In DNA form, the CDR3 reads TGTGCCAGCAGTTTGTGGCAGGGGGCCAACTATGGCTACACCTTC.

The genes are TRBV5-1 and TRBJ2-3; the D gene is possibly TRBD2 (6 bases). The ends were cut back, 7 bases at V and 3 bases at J, with 15 bases in the middle. The CDR3 runs 14 residues. The germline V gene encodes CDR1 SGHRS and CDR2 YFSETQ. The CDR3 loop is CASAPEGRTDTQYF. CDR3 in DNA: TGCGCCAGCGCACCGGAGGGCCGTACAGATACGCAGTATTTT.

This clone occurred a few times. The gene calls are TRBV6-5 and TRBJ1-1, with D possibly matching TRBD1 (6 bases). V was clipped by 6 bases and J by 0 bases, with 14 bases between them. The germline V gene has CDR1 MNHEY and CDR2 SVGAGI. The CDR3 loop spans 15 amino acids. The CDR3 loop is CASRRPGAMNTEAFF. For the CDR3, the DNA is TGTGCCAGCAGACGACCAGGGGCCATGAACACTGAAGCTTTCTTT.

The V and J genes are TRBV7-3 and TRBJ2-1, with 9 bases fitting TRBD1. Germline-derived CDR1 and CDR2 are SGHTA and FQGTGA. CDR3 size: 14 residues. V was pared by 4 bases and J by 8 bases, with 6 bases of the junction left unmatched. CDR3 sequence: CASSSDRGFDEQFF. CDR3 coding DNA: TGTGCCAGCAGCTCCGACAGGGGGTTTGATGAGCAGTTCTTC.